This entry features one T cell receptor (beta chain) sequence. Original handling: Using reference gene primer amplification, nucleated cell counts were estimated. Sequenced by immunoSEQ multiplex PCR; TCRdb stores in-frame clones only, minus some. V and J calls plus clone size are reproduced from that table; the DNA served to infer D and trimming. The repertoire consists of around 20,000 clones, with approximately 80% occurring once and the leading ten covering around 5.6%. The data originate from a study of blood T cell repertoires in COVID-19. Study-level information: Sites in the United States, Italy and Spain provided acute and convalescent COVID-19 samples. In each case, the material was cDNA or gDNA derived from T cells, B-cell-depleted T cells, or PBMCs.

V was trimmed by 5 bases and J by 6 bases, leaving 16 bases between them. The CDR3 runs to 14 residues. CDR1 and CDR2 (germline): MNHEY, SMNVEV (reference sequence). The sequence was obtained from a human donor in a cohort sampled during active COVID-19. This chain connects TRBV27 to TRBJ1-2; D may be TRBD1 (6 bases). The source material was peripheral blood. The CDR3 protein is CASSDVTGFDGYTF. CDR3 bases: TGTGCCAGCAGTGACGTTACAGGGTTCGATGGCTACACCTTC.